This section outlines one T cell receptor beta chain sequence together with its context. The CDR3 runs 13 residues. Germline lookup yields CDR1 GTSNPN and CDR2 SVGIG (reference sequence). V was trimmed by 0 bases and J by 8 bases, leaving 13 bases between them. Amplification yielded TCR beta CDR3 regions, with RNA transcripts as the source. The primer set for the first-round RT-PCR of the TCR CDR3 was HTBI. MiXCR, run by TCRdb on the multiplex PCR reads, gives a single entry per CDR3 protein. The sample lists roughly 180,000 distinct CDR3 sequences, 9.4% seen once, with roughly a fifth in the top ten. This entry belongs to a study of T cells in Graves' hyperthyroidism and ophthalmopathy. Study in general: The authors collected peripheral blood at initial diagnosis, before any treatment.

In patients aged 18 to 65, hyperthyroidism was newly diagnosed, with duration under 2 months. What was sequenced was blood. The TCR was taken from a woman aged 18-30 years with Graves' hyperthyroidism that later progressed to Graves' ophthalmopathy. The V call is TRBV30, the J call TRBJ1-2; possible D gene TRBD1, 5 bases. The CDR3 DNA is TGTGCCTGGAGTGTAGCCAGGGTATCCGGCTACACCTTC. It encodes CAWSVARVSGYTF.